The present TCR beta chain was sequenced within a study of human T cells and chemical hapten exposure. Study-wide context: Each week of the roughly 25-week study, patients had diphenylcyclopropenone applied to the scalp.

Stated time point: patch test 3, about 24 weeks after DPC sensitization. The treatment is: therapeutic diphenylcyclopropenone sensitization with weekly scalp DPC. Unfractionated whole blood was the source of the extracted total RNA. Broader study findings: TCRs exceeding a frequency of 1 in 1000 stayed unchanged under DPC sensitization. All donors were alopecia patients, so their immunity may differ from that of healthy people.

Germline lookup yields CDR1 LGHNA and CDR2 YSLEER. The CDR3 is 15 residues long. Worth noting for this clonotype: Its specificity is not known. One end of the junction fails to match germline, which may point to a read error.

TCRdb re-derived calls from the RACE reads in MiXCR, one entry per CDR3 protein. The repertoire holds 90,000 to 140,000 distinct CDR3 sequences, about 34% seen once, with roughly 2.5% in the top ten. This receptor was identified in a man aged 35 to 55 with alopecia areata. Some clones in this sample may be carry-over from other donors' samples. V gene TRBV4-3 combines with J gene TRBJ2-5; 7 nucleotides line up with TRBD2. Sequenced here: whole blood, sampled in connection with sensitization to the hapten diphenylcyclopropenone (DPC). The CDR3 DNA sequence: TGCGCCAGCAGCAAAGGATGGGACTACCACGAGACCCAGTACTTC. Protein sequence: CASSKGWDYHETQYF.